The clone carrying this TCR beta chain showed up just once. The study drew participants aged about 18 to 90 years from some 23 US areas. This specimen belongs to a study of blood T cell repertoires in COVID-19. Study-level background: PBMCs, B-cell-depleted T cells, or T cells were the source of the cDNA or gDNA that made up the material.

There are 14 residues in the CDR3. With V trimmed by 6 bases and J by 7 bases, 7 bases remained unmatched. Germline loops: CDR1 MDHEN, CDR2 SYDVKM. Clones were sequenced by immunoSEQ multiplex PCR, and TCRdb holds only the in-frame ones, with some missing. This table holds around 110,000 clones, around 83% found once. V is TRBV28 and J is TRBJ2-7, with 12 nucleotides matching TRBD2. The sample consisted of PBMCs or T cells enriched from blood (not recorded which). This receptor was taken from a woman younger than 45 who had recovered from COVID-19. In DNA, the CDR3 is TGTGCCAGCAGGCTAGCGGGAGGGCCCCGGGAGCAGTACTTC. Amino acid sequence: CASRLAGGPREQYF.